These 28 T cell receptor beta chains were sequenced from one sample in a study of graft-versus-host responses after intestinal transplantation. Clones were sequenced by immunoSEQ multiplex PCR, and TCRdb holds only the in-frame ones, with some missing. The sample records about 15,000 clones, around two fifths being singletons. Responder cells labeled with CFSE (roughly 200,000) were co-plated with irradiated stimulator cells labeled with violet dye (roughly 200,000). Sequences were derived from alloreactive CD8+ T cells from a mixed lymphocyte reaction culture, sampled before intestinal transplant. Subset noted: CFSE-low proliferating T cells sorted from roughly six-day pre-transplant mixed lymphocyte reaction (GvH or HvG direction). These receptors originate from a human patient who received an intestinal transplant.

V gene TRBV7-9 combines with J gene TRBJ1-2; possibly TRBD1 for D (6 bases). Deletions cut 5 bases from V and 2 bases from J, with 9 bases between. From germline, CDR1 is SEHNR and CDR2 FQNEAQ (reference sequence). This CDR3 is 13 amino acids long. The CDR3 is CASSQGHNYGYTF. The CDR3 region has the DNA TGTGCCAGCAGCCAGGGACACAACTATGGCTACACCTTC.

V usage is TRBV27 and J usage is TRBJ2-7, with 7 nucleotides matching TRBD2. The CDR3 totals 14 residues. The V gene's germline CDR1 is MNHEY and CDR2 SMNVEV (reference sequence). Trimming removed 1 base from V and 4 bases from J; junction bases left unmatched: 4. Here the CDR3 DNA reads TGTGCCAGCAGTTTATTAGGAGCGGGGTACGAGCAGTACTTC. Amino acid sequence: CASSLLGAGYEQYF.

This chain uses TRBV28 with TRBJ2-7; 7 nucleotides line up with TRBD1. CDR3 size: 14 residues. Germline V lookup: CDR1 MDHEN, CDR2 SYDVKM. The J segment lost 3 bases and the V segment lost 6 bases, leaving 8 bases of the junction unmatched. The CDR3 loop reads CASRLQGDLYEQYF. The CDR3 DNA follows: TGTGCCAGCAGGCTCCAGGGGGACCTCTACGAGCAGTACTTC.

The chain employs TRBV4-1 and TRBJ2-3; a weak D match, TRBD2 (5 bases). Germline assignment: CDR1 MGHRA and CDR2 YSYEKL. V was clipped by 2 bases and J by 4 bases, with 10 bases between them. The CDR3 covers 14 residues. The CDR3 here is CASSQLLAADTQYF. The CDR3 DNA reads as TGCGCCAGCAGCCAATTGCTAGCAGCAGATACGCAGTATTTT.

This clone has a handful of counts. V is TRBV6-1 and J is TRBJ2-6; no definite D call. V was shortened by 3 bases and J by 2 bases, with 11 bases between the two germline ends. The CDR3 runs to 16 residues. Germline V gene lookup returns CDR1 MNHNS and CDR2 SASEGT. The CDR3, as DNA: TGTGCCAGCAGTGAGGATTTCTGGACTGGGGCCAACGTCCTGACTTTC. This codes for CASSEDFWTGANVLTF.

This clone has only a few counts. The V call is TRBV5-5, the J call TRBJ2-5; maybe TRBD2 (6 bases). The V gene lost 3 bases and the J gene lost 6 bases, with 15 bases spanning the gap. CDR1 SGHKS and CDR2 YYEKEE come from the germline V gene (reference sequence). The CDR3 extends over 14 amino acids. The CDR3 protein is CASSSRWGVKTQYF. In DNA form, the CDR3 reads TGTGCCAGCAGCTCCCGGTGGGGGGTCAAGACCCAGTACTTC.

The rearrangement joins TRBV7-8 to TRBJ1-4; D unresolved. CDR1 is SGHVS, CDR2 FQNEAQ, per germline. Trimming pared 1 base from V and 0 bases from J, leaving 12 bases between. CDR3 length equals 17 residues. The CDR3 DNA reads TGTGCCAGCAGCTTAGACCCCAGGTCCTCAACTAATGAAAAACTGTTTTTT. Its translation: CASSLDPRSSTNEKLFF.

V usage is TRBV6-6 and J usage is TRBJ2-7; 9 nucleotides agree with TRBD2. This CDR3 has 15 amino acids. CDR1 and CDR2 from the germline V gene are MNHNY and SVGAGI (reference sequence). Trimming at V came to 0 bases and at J to 2 bases, leaving 2 bases not matched to a gene. CDR3 nucleotides: TGTGCCAGCAGTTACTCATCTAGCGGGACCTACGAGCAGTACTTC. The encoded protein is CASSYSSSGTYEQYF.

This chain uses TRBV7-9 with TRBJ2-5; D may be TRBD2 (7 bases). V lost 1 base and J 3 bases, leaving 12 bases between the germline ends. The germline V gene encodes CDR1 SEHNR and CDR2 FQNEAQ (reference sequence). The CDR3 is 15 amino acids. The CDR3 reads CASSLGGGGEETQYF. CDR3 in DNA: TGTGCCAGCAGCTTAGGGGGGGGCGGCGAAGAGACCCAGTACTTC.

This clone is medium-sized. The chain is built from TRBV14 and TRBJ2-7; D is ambiguous. V lost 2 bases and J 3 bases, leaving 5 bases between the germline ends. Germline CDR1 and CDR2: SGHDN and FVKESK. CDR3 length: 12 amino acids. CDR3 bases: TGTGCCAGCAGCCAAAATTACTACGAGCAGTACTTC. Its protein is CASSQNYYEQYF.

The V and J genes are TRBV19 and TRBJ1-6, with D hard to call. The ends were cut back, 10 bases at V and 0 bases at J, with 10 bases in the middle. Germline CDR1 is LNHDA and CDR2 is SQIVND (reference sequence). CDR3 length: 14 amino acids. The CDR3 protein is CAIGGYSYNSPLHF. Written as DNA, the CDR3 is TGTGCCATAGGAGGTTACTCCTATAATTCACCCCTCCACTTT.

The chain uses TRBV4-1 and TRBJ1-1, with 7 bases fitting TRBD1. In germline, CDR1 is MGHRA, CDR2 YSYEKL. J was trimmed by 11 bases and V by 4 bases; bases with no gene match: 13. The CDR3 consists of 14 residues. The DNA for the CDR3 is TGCGCCAGCAGCCGGACAGGTCGACCCCTTCGGGCTTTCTTT. Translated, it gives CASSRTGRPLRAFF.

On this clone: Within the sample, other DNA sequences also encode this same CDR3. The chain uses TRBV9 and TRBJ2-2; 9 bases agree with TRBD1. The germline gives CDR1 SGDLS, CDR2 YYNGEE. The ends lost 0 bases at V and 3 bases at J; junction bases unmatched: 3. The CDR3 covers 16 residues. DNA for the CDR3: TGTGCCAGCAGCGTAGCTGACAGGGGGTACACCGGGGAGCTGTTTTTT. This encodes CASSVADRGYTGELFF.

The J gene is TRBJ2-1, the V gene TRBV4-1; 11 bases align to TRBD2. V trimming: 3 bases; J trimming: 0 bases; junction bases outside the gene matches: 4. The CDR3 has 17 amino acids. Germline CDR1 reads MGHRA; CDR2 reads YSYEKL. The CDR3 protein is CASSQSGLAASYNEQFF. CDR3 DNA: TGCGCCAGCAGCCAGTCGGGACTAGCGGCCTCCTACAATGAGCAGTTCTTC.

The rearrangement uses TRBV9 and TRBJ2-7; D possibly uses TRBD1 or TRBD2 (6 bases each). Trimming took off 3 bases at V and 7 bases at J, with 20 bases between the two ends. The germline CDR1 and CDR2 sequences are SGDLS and YYNGEE. The CDR3 is 15 amino acids. CDR3 sequence: CASSGSWGAREEQYF. The CDR3 DNA reads TGTGCCAGCAGCGGCTCCTGGGGGGCGCGTGAAGAGCAGTACTTC.

In its sample, this clone was seen a few times. The rearrangement links TRBV30 to TRBJ1-4, with 7 bases matching TRBD1. The CDR3 sequence is 13 residues long. CDR1 GTSNPN and CDR2 SVGIG come from the germline V gene (reference sequence). V shed 3 bases, J shed 5 bases, and the junction held 3 bases outside the gene matches. In nucleotides, the CDR3 is TGTGCCTGGAGCACAGGGGCAAATGAAAAACTGTTTTTT. This gives the protein CAWSTGANEKLFF. Together with reference TRBV30 and TRBJ1-4, the CDR3 gives the full variable domain: SQTIHQWPATLVQPVGSPLSLECTVEGTSNPNLYWYRQAAGRGLQLLFYSVGIGQISSEVPQNLSASRPQDRQFILSSKKLLLSDSGFYLCAWSTGANEKLFFGSGTQLSVL.

Details on this clone: Other DNA variants within this sample encode the same CDR3. The gene calls are TRBV27 and TRBJ1-2, with 8 bases lining up with TRBD1. From germline, CDR1 is MNHEY and CDR2 SMNVEV (reference sequence). Unmatched junction bases numbered 4, after V lost 6 bases and J lost 4 bases. The CDR3 consists of 13 residues. CDR3 residues: CASSLGTGYGYTF. CDR3 nucleotides: TGTGCCAGCAGCCTAGGGACAGGCTATGGCTACACCTTC.

This sequence joins TRBV10-3 and TRBJ1-2; TRBD1 aligns across 7 bases. V lost 2 bases to trimming and J lost 4 bases; unmatched junction nucleotides: 4. CDR3 size: 14 residues. Per the germline V gene, CDR1 is ENHRY and CDR2 is SYGVKD. The CDR3 DNA follows: TGTGCCATCAGTGAGAGGGGACAGATCTATGGCTACACCTTC. The encoded protein is CAISERGQIYGYTF.

The chain uses TRBV5-4 and TRBJ1-1, with D maybe TRBD1 (5 bases). Trimming pared 0 bases from V and 5 bases from J, leaving 11 bases between. The CDR3 runs 14 residues. Looked up from germline, CDR1 is SGHNT and CDR2 is YYREEE (reference sequence). CDR3 nucleotides: TGTGCCAGCAGCTTGGAACCCCGGGGGACTGAAGCTTTCTTT. Its protein product is CASSLEPRGTEAFF.

This clone was observed a few times. The chain recombines TRBV29-1 with TRBJ2-7, with 7 bases lining up with TRBD2. V lost 4 bases and J lost 6; bases outside the gene matches: 9. CDR3 length equals 13 residues. Per germline, CDR1 SQVTM and CDR2 ANQGSEA. Here the CDR3 DNA reads TGCAGCGTTGGGAGGGGACTACCTGGCGAGCAGTACTTC. Translation gives CSVGRGLPGEQYF.

V and J are TRBV7-2 and TRBJ1-2; no firm D call. CDR3 length: 10 residues. Germline loops: CDR1 SGHTA, CDR2 FQGNSA. The ends were cut back, 8 bases at V and 5 bases at J, with 6 bases in the middle. CDR3 nucleotides: TGTGCCAGCGACCGGTATGGCTACACCTTC. Translation: CASDRYGYTF.

The sample holds a few counts of this clone. The V and J genes are TRBV27 and TRBJ1-1; D might be TRBD1 (6 bases). Germline CDR1 and CDR2: MNHEY and SMNVEV (reference sequence). V was shortened by 6 bases and J by 1 base, with 9 bases between the two germline ends. The CDR3 runs 13 residues. The CDR3 DNA follows: TGTGCCAGCAGACCACAGGGGAACACTGAAGCTTTCTTT. Translated, it gives CASRPQGNTEAFF.

This chain uses TRBV7-1 with TRBJ2-7; D call uncertain. TRBV7-1 is treated as an ORF (open reading frame) with a function not yet certain. V lost 4 bases and J lost 2, with 6 bases in between. The CDR3 is 12 amino acids. Written as DNA, the CDR3 is TGTGCCAGCAGCTTTGGGGCCTACGAGCAGTACTTC. Translation gives CASSFGAYEQYF.

V gene TRBV2 combines with J gene TRBJ2-5; D is uncertain. Germline CDR1 is SNHLY and CDR2 is FYNNEI. Trimming cost V 4 bases and J 12 bases, with 9 bases left between them. The CDR3 totals 10 residues. CDR3 sequence reads: CASSGIREYF. The CDR3 coding sequence is TGTGCCAGCAGTGGGATTAGGGAGTACTTC.

This chain links TRBV25-1 with TRBJ2-2; D remains ambiguous. This CDR3 has 15 amino acids. Germline V gene data show CDR1 as MGHDK and CDR2 as SYGVNS. Trimming cost V 5 bases and J 6 bases, with 16 bases left between them. The CDR3, as DNA: TGTGCCAGCAGTTTCAGCCCTTCGGGTGCCGGGGAGCTGTTTTTT. Translated: CASSFSPSGAGELFF.

This chain connects TRBV7-6 to TRBJ2-1, with a tentative D call TRBD2 (6 bases). In germline, CDR1 is SGHVS, CDR2 FNYEAQ. This CDR3 is 16 amino acids long. V lost 1 base and J lost 4, with 14 bases in between. CDR3 nucleotide sequence: TGTGCCAGCAGCTTAGTCGGGGCAGGGACTTACAATGAGCAGTTCTTC. As protein: CASSLVGAGTYNEQFF.

With respect to this clone: One end of the junction is discordant with germline, which a read error may explain. This chain connects TRBV7-9 to TRBJ2-5; D possibly corresponds to TRBD2 (6 bases). The CDR3 totals 11 residues. The V gene's germline CDR1 is SEHNR and CDR2 FQNEAQ (reference sequence). Here the CDR3 DNA reads TGTGCCAGCAGCTTAGAGACTAGGGCCCACTTC. Residues: CASSLETRAHF.

The table lists this clone with a count of one. CDR3 sequence reads: CASSHRDSYKQYF. CDR3 in DNA: TGCGCCAGCAGCCATCGGGACAGCTACAAGCAGTACTTC. The rearrangement joins TRBV4-1 to TRBJ2-5; 7 bases are shared with TRBD1. The CDR3 length is 13 residues. CDR1 and CDR2 (germline): MGHRA, YSYEKL. Losses at the gene ends were 3 bases for V and 11 bases for J; bases not matched to a gene: 9.